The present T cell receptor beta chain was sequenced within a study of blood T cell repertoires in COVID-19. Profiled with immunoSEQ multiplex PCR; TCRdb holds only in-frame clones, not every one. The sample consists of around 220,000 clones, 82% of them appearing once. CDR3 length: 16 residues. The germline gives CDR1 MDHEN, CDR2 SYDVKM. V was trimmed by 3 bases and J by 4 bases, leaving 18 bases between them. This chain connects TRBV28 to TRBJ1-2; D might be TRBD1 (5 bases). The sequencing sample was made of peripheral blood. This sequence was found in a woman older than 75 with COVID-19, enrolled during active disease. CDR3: CASSFLGDKVGYGYTF. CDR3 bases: TGTGCCAGCAGTTTTTTAGGGGATAAAGTTGGCTATGGCTACACCTTC.